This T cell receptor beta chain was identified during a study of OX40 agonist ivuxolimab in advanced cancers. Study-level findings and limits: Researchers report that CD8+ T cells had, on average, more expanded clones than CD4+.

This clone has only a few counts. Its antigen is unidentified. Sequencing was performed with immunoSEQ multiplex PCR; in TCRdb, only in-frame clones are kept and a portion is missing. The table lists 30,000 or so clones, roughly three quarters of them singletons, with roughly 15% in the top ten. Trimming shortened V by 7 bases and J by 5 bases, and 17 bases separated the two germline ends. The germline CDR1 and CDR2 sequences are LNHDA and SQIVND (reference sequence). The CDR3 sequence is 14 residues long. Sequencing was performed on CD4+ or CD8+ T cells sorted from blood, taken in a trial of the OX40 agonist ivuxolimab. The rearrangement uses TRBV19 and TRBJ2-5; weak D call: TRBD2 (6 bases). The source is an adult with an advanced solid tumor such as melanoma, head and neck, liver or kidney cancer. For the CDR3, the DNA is TGTGCCAGTAAAGGACTACGCCATCGTGAGACCCAGTACTTC. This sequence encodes CASKGLRHRETQYF.